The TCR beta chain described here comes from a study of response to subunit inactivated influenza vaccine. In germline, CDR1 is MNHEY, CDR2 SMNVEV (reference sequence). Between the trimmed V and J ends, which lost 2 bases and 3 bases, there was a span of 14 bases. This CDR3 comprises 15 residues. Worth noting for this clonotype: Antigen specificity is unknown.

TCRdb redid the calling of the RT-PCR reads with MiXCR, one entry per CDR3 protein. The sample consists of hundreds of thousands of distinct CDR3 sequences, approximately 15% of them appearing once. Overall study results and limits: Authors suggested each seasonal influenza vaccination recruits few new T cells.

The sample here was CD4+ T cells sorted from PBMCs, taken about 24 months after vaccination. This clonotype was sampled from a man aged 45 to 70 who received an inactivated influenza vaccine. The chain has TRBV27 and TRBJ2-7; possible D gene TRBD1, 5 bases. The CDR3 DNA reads TGTGCCAGCAGTTTAACGGACACGCGTGGCTACGAGCAGTACTTC. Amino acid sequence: CASSLTDTRGYEQYF.